The 21 T cell receptor beta chains in this list originate from one sample, sequenced in a study of blood T cells in healthy people across ages. A second about 7 to 12 cycle PCR used barcoded and J-beta primers. MiXCR, applied by TCRdb to the 5' RACE reads, yields one record per CDR3 protein. The table shows over 1.5 million distinct CDR3 sequences, with around half occurring only once. Sample: blood. These TCRs come from a woman aged 40 to 55 in good health.

The V call is TRBV27, the J call TRBJ1-4, with unresolved D. The germline gives CDR1 MNHEY, CDR2 SMNVEV (reference sequence). V lost 6 bases to trimming and J lost 8 bases, with 13 bases between them. The CDR3 contains 13 residues. The CDR3 sequence is CASSPRPPEKLFF. The CDR3 nucleotides are TGTGCCAGCAGCCCTCGACCACCCGAAAAACTGTTTTTT.

This clonotype has a count of ten or more. The chain employs TRBV9 and TRBJ2-1; no clear D. The CDR3 consists of 13 residues. V was shortened by 4 bases and J by 0 bases, with 5 bases between the two germline ends. From germline, CDR1 is SGDLS and CDR2 YYNGEE. CDR3 bases: TGTGCCAGCAGCACGAGCTCCTACAATGAGCAGTTCTTC. Amino acid sequence: CASSTSSYNEQFF.

The rearrangement links TRBV27 to TRBJ2-4; tentatively, D is TRBD1 (5 bases). The CDR3 is 14 residues long. Trimming removed 5 bases from V and 16 bases from J, with 24 bases in between. Germline CDR1 reads MNHEY; CDR2 reads SMNVEV (reference sequence). For the CDR3, the DNA is TGTGCCAGCAGTCTAGGGGCCATGTCCTACGAGCACTACTTC. Translated, it gives CASSLGAMSYEHYF.

V is TRBV20-1 and J is TRBJ1-1, with 7 bases fitting TRBD1. Germline trimming cut 0 bases from V and 11 bases from J; bases unmatched to any gene: 12. Germline V CDR1 and CDR2: DFQATT, SNEGSKA (reference sequence). The CDR3 is made up of 14 amino acids. Here the CDR3 reads CSARDGNRGMKAFF. For the CDR3, the DNA is TGCAGTGCTAGAGATGGCAACAGGGGAATGAAGGCTTTCTTT.

This clonotype was observed many times. One junction end disagrees with the germline gene, perhaps due to a read error. The CDR3 is CASSLAAGPYEQYF. The CDR3 DNA is TGTGCCAGCAGCTTAGCGGCAGGCCCCTACGAGCAGTACTTC. This chain joins TRBV5-1 and TRBJ2-7, with D possibly matching TRBD2 (6 bases). This CDR3 has 14 residues. Germline V CDR1 and CDR2: SGHRS, YFSETQ.

V is TRBV4-1 and J is TRBJ2-3; 12 bases map to TRBD1. This CDR3 spans 19 amino acids. V lost 0 bases, J lost 2 bases, and 9 bases stayed unmatched. The germline gives CDR1 MGHRA, CDR2 YSYEKL. DNA for the CDR3: TGCGCCAGCAGCCAAGAGGGGGGACAGGGGGCAGAGGCCACAGATACGCAGTATTTT. Translating gives CASSQEGGQGAEATDTQYF.

The CDR3 DNA reads as TGTGCCAGCAGCCCTGGCGGGGATTTTTCCTACGAGCAGTACTTC. Its protein is CASSPGGDFSYEQYF. V and J are TRBV7-9 and TRBJ2-7, with D perhaps matching TRBD2 (6 bases). Trimming stripped 5 bases from V and 1 base from J, with 15 bases between. This CDR3 spans 15 amino acids. Germline V CDR1 and CDR2: SEHNR, FQNEAQ (reference sequence).

This clonotype was recorded once. The V and J genes are TRBV7-8 and TRBJ2-2; 7 nucleotides line up with TRBD2. Germline CDR1 SGHVS, CDR2 FQNEAQ. Trimming cost V 4 bases and J 4 bases; bases outside gene matches: 12. The CDR3 is 17 residues long. Written as DNA, the CDR3 is TGTGCCAGCAGCTCGAGGGGACTAACCGGGGCCACCGGGGAGCTGTTTTTT. Translated: CASSSRGLTGATGELFF.

This clonotype was found once. The rearrangement links TRBV28 to TRBJ2-7; possibly TRBD2 for D (7 bases). Germline CDR1 and CDR2: MDHEN and SYDVKM. The CDR3 runs to 14 residues. Trimming pared 6 bases from V and 2 bases from J, leaving 14 bases between. Here the CDR3 reads CASRKGGPPYEQYF. The CDR3 region has the DNA TGTGCCAGCAGGAAGGGGGGGCCCCCCTACGAGCAGTACTTC.

Ten or more counts support this clonotype. This rearrangement joins TRBV4-1 to TRBJ2-5; TRBD2 agrees at 7 bases. V shed 3 bases, J shed 2 bases, and the junction held 9 bases outside the gene matches. From germline, CDR1 is MGHRA and CDR2 YSYEKL. There are 16 residues in the CDR3. The CDR3 DNA follows: TGCGCCAGCAGCCAGGCCCTAGCGGAGACGCAAGAGACCCAGTACTTC. The encoded protein is CASSQALAETQETQYF.

The chain employs TRBV2 and TRBJ1-1; D unclear. Germline assignment: CDR1 SNHLY and CDR2 FYNNEI. The CDR3 loop spans 14 amino acids. The ends were cut back, 4 bases at V and 1 base at J, with 10 bases in the middle. CDR3 amino acids: CASSGREGNTEAFF. The CDR3 DNA reads TGTGCCAGCAGTGGAAGGGAGGGGAACACTGAAGCTTTCTTT.

This clonotype has a handful of counts. The chain recombines TRBV7-2 with TRBJ1-4; 9 bases match TRBD1. Germline V gene sequence: CDR1 SGHTA, CDR2 FQGNSA. The J segment lost 8 bases and the V segment lost 1 base, leaving 5 bases of the junction unmatched. The CDR3 length is 15 residues. The CDR3 region is CASSLGGQGGEKLFF. CDR3 sequence (DNA): TGTGCCAGCAGCTTAGGGGGACAGGGCGGGGAAAAACTGTTTTTT.

The rearrangement joins TRBV29-1 to TRBJ2-5; D may be TRBD1 (6 bases). The CDR3 extends over 13 amino acids. Trimming left V 3 bases short and J 3 bases short, with 11 bases between. Germline loops: CDR1 SQVTM, CDR2 ANQGSEA. CDR3 nucleotide sequence: TGCAGCGTTGAGGTGCAGGGGAAAGAGACCCAGTACTTC. Encoded protein: CSVEVQGKETQYF. The full variable domain, rest sourced from reference TRBV29-1 and TRBJ2-5, is SAVISQKPSRDICQRGTSLTIQCQVDSQVTMMFWYRQQPGQSLTLIATANQGSEATYESGFVIDKFPISRPNLTFSTLTVSNMSPEDSSIYLCSVEVQGKETQYFGPGTRLLVL.

The chain links TRBV6-6 to TRBJ2-1; D might be TRBD2 (7 bases). CDR3 length: 17 residues. Trimming removed 6 bases at V and 7 bases at J, with 25 bases between. In germline, CDR1 is MNHNY, CDR2 SVGAGI (reference sequence). DNA of the CDR3: TGTGCCAGCAGCTTAATATCCGGGGGGCGTAGGGGGAATGAGCAGTTCTTC. Its protein is CASSLISGGRRGNEQFF.

The chain carries TRBV12-3 or TRBV12-4 and TRBJ2-1; D possibly matches TRBD1 or TRBD2 (5 bases each). This CDR3 has 13 residues. V lost 7 bases and J 2 bases, leaving 9 bases between the germline ends. CDR3 sequence reads: CASITGPYNEQFF. In DNA form, the CDR3 reads TGTGCCAGCATAACGGGACCCTACAATGAGCAGTTCTTC.

The chain joins TRBV29-1 to TRBJ2-7, with D unresolved. The V end was cut by 0 bases, the J end by 6 bases, with 12 bases between. The CDR3 covers 13 residues. Germline CDR1 is SQVTM and CDR2 is ANQGSEA. In nucleotides, the CDR3 is TGCAGCGTTGAAGACGGGCAATACTCCGAGCAGTACTTC. This translates into CSVEDGQYSEQYF.

This sequence joins TRBV19 and TRBJ2-5, with a tentative D call TRBD1 (5 bases). Judging by the DNA end, TRBJ2-7 fits better; the J call may be wrong. CDR3 length equals 14 residues. CDR1 is LNHDA and CDR2 is SQIVND in the germline V gene (reference sequence). CDR3 protein: CASSISPTVNEQYF. DNA of the CDR3: TGTGCCAGTAGTATTTCGCCGACAGTTAACGAGCAGTACTTC.

A few counts support this clonotype. CDR3 nucleotide sequence: TGCAGTGCCCCCGAGGGAGCCTATGGCTACACCTTC. Translated, it gives CSAPEGAYGYTF. The chain is built from TRBV20-1 and TRBJ1-2, with D unresolved. CDR1 is DFQATT and CDR2 is SNEGSKA in the germline V gene (reference sequence). The CDR3 has 12 amino acids. Trimming shortened V by 6 bases and J by 4 bases, and 12 bases separated the two germline ends.

A single count supports this clonotype. The J gene is TRBJ1-6, the V gene TRBV20-1, with D unresolved. In germline, CDR1 is DFQATT, CDR2 SNEGSKA (reference sequence). The CDR3 is 14 residues long. V was pared by 3 bases and J by 4 bases, with 10 bases between. CDR3 amino acids: CSARWQPYNSPLHF. The DNA for the CDR3 is TGCAGTGCTAGGTGGCAGCCATATAATTCACCCCTCCACTTT.

This clonotype was observed a handful of times. The rearrangement joins TRBV7-2 to TRBJ2-1; perhaps TRBD1 as D (6 bases). Germline values: CDR1 SGHTA, CDR2 FQGNSA. This CDR3 spans 11 amino acids. Trimming cost V 3 bases and J 13 bases, with 10 bases left between them. CDR3 amino acids: CASSLGDIQFF. The CDR3, as DNA: TGTGCCAGCAGCTTGGGGGACATTCAGTTCTTC.

The rearrangement links TRBV2 to TRBJ2-1; 12 bases are a match to TRBD2. Germline-derived CDR1 and CDR2 are SNHLY and FYNNEI. This CDR3 is built from 15 residues. Losses at the gene ends were 10 bases for V and 6 bases for J; bases not matched to a gene: 10. CDR3 coding DNA: TGTGCCACCGGACTAGCGGGGCGACGGGTCAATGAGCAGTTCTTC. Protein: CATGLAGRRVNEQFF.